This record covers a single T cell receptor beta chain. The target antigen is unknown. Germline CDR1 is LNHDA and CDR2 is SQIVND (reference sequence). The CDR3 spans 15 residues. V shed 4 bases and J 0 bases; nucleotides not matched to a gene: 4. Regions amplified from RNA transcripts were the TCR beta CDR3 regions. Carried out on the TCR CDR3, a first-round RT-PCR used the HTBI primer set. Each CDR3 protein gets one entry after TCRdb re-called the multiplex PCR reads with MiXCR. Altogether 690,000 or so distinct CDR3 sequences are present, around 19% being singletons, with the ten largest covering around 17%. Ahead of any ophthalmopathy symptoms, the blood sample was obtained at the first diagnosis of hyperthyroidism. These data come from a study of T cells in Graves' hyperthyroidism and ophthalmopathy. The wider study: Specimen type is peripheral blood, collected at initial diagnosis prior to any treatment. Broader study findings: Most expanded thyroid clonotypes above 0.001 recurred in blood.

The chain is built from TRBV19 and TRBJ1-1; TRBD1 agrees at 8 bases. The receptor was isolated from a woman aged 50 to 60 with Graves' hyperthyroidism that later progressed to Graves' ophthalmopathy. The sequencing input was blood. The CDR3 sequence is CASSTQGAVNTEAFF. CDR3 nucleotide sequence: TGTGCCAGTAGTACCCAGGGGGCAGTGAACACTGAAGCTTTCTTT.